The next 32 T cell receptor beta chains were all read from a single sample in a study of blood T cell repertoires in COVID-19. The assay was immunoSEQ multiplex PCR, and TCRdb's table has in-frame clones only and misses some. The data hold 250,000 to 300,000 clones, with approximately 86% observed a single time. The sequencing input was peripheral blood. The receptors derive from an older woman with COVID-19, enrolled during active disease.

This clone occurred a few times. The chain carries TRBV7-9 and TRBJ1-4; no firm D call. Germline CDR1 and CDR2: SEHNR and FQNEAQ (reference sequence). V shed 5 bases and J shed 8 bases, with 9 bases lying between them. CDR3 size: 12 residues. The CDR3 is CASSPPGEKLFF. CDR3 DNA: TGTGCCAGCAGCCCCCCGGGGGAAAAACTGTTTTTT. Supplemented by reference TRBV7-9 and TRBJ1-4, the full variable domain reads DTGVSQNPRHKITKRGQNVTFRCDPISEHNRLYWYRQTLGQGPEFLTYFQNEAQLEKSRLLSDRFSAERPKGSFSTLEIQRTEQGDSAMYLCASSPPGEKLFFGSGTQLSVL.

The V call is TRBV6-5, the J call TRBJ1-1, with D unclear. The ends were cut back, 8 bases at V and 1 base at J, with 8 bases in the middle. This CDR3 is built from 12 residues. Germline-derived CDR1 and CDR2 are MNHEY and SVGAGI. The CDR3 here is CASGEGNTEAFF. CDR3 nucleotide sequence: TGTGCCAGCGGCGAGGGGAACACTGAAGCTTTCTTT.

DNA of the CDR3: TGTGCCAGCAGCTTAGACTCTTACACAGATACGCAGTATTTT. Amino acid sequence: CASSLDSYTDTQYF. The chain joins TRBV7-9 to TRBJ2-3; D uncertain. The germline gives CDR1 SEHNR, CDR2 FQNEAQ (reference sequence). Trimming pared 1 base from V and 2 bases from J, leaving 7 bases between. This CDR3 has 14 amino acids.

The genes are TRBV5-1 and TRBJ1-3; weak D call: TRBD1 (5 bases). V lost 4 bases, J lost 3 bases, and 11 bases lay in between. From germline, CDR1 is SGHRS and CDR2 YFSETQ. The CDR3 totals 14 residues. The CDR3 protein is CASSLGVFGNTIYF. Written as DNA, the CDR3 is TGCGCCAGCAGCCTAGGGGTTTTTGGAAACACCATATATTTT.

CDR3 sequence (DNA): TGCAGCGTTGCCTCAGCGGGGGGCACAGATACGCAGTATTTT. Its translation is CSVASAGGTDTQYF. This chain connects TRBV29-1 to TRBJ2-3; 8 positions match TRBD2. The CDR3 covers 14 residues. The V and J ends lost 4 bases and 1 base, in that order; junction bases with no gene match: 4. Germline assignment: CDR1 SQVTM and CDR2 ANQGSEA.

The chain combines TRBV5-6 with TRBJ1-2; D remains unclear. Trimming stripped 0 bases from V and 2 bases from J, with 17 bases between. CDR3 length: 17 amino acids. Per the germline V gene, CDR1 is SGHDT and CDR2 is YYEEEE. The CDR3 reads CASSLGIERTANYGYTF. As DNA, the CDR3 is TGTGCCAGCAGCTTGGGGATTGAGCGGACGGCGAACTATGGCTACACCTTC.

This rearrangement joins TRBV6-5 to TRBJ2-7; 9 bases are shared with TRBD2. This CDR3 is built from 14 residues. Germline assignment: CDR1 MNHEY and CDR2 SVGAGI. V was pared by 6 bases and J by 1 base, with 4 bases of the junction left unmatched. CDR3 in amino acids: CASRGLAQSYEQYF. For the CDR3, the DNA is TGTGCCAGCAGGGGACTAGCTCAGTCCTACGAGCAGTACTTC.

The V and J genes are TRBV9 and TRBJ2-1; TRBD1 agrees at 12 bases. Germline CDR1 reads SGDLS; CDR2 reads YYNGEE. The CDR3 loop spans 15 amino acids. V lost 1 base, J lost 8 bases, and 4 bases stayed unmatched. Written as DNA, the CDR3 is TGTGCCAGCAGCGTAAGGGGACAGGGGGCTGATGAGCAGTTCTTC. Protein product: CASSVRGQGADEQFF.

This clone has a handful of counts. The CDR3 DNA reads TGTGCCATCAGTGAGGTAGCGGGGGGTCCCCACGAGCAGTACTTC. Protein sequence: CAISEVAGGPHEQYF. The chain combines TRBV10-3 with TRBJ2-7; 10 nucleotides align to TRBD2. The V segment lost 2 bases and the J segment 5 bases; nucleotides outside the gene matches: 6. The CDR3 runs 15 residues. Germline V gene data show CDR1 as ENHRY and CDR2 as SYGVKD.

The CDR3: CASSSQGAANTGELFF. CDR3 sequence (DNA): TGTGCCAGCAGTTCACAGGGGGCGGCGAACACCGGGGAGCTGTTTTTT. The V and J genes are TRBV27 and TRBJ2-2, with 9 bases fitting TRBD1. Losses at the gene ends were 4 bases for V and 0 bases for J; bases not matched to a gene: 3. CDR3 size: 16 residues. Germline CDR1 and CDR2: MNHEY and SMNVEV (reference sequence).

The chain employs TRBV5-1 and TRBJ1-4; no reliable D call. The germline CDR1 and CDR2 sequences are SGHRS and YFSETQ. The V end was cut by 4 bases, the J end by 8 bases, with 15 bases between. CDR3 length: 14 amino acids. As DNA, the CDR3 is TGCGCCAGCAGCGTGGTGGGAGGCTACGAAAAACTGTTTTTT. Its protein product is CASSVVGGYEKLFF.

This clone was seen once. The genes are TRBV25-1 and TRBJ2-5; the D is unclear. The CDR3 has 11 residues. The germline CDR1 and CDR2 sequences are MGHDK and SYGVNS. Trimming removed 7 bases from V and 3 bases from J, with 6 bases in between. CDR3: CASNPKETQYF. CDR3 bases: TGTGCCAGCAATCCTAAAGAGACCCAGTACTTC.

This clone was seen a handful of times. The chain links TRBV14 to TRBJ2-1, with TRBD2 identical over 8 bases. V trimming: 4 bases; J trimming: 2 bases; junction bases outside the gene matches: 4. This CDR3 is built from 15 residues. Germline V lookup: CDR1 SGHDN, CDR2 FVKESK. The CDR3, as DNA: TGTGCCAGCAGCCCCCGGCGGGGGGCCTACAATGAGCAGTTCTTC. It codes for CASSPRRGAYNEQFF.

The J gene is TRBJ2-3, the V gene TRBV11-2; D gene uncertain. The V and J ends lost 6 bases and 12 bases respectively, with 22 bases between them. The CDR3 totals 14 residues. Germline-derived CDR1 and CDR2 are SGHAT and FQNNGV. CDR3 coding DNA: TGTGCCAGCAGTTTTACCCCTCCGGTCCCGCCCCAGTATTTT. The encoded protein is CASSFTPPVPPQYF.

In DNA, the CDR3 is TGCGCCAGCAGGGATACAGGGATCGCAGATACGCAGTATTTT. It specifies CASRDTGIADTQYF. The chain has TRBV10-1 and TRBJ2-3; tentative D call: TRBD1 (6 bases). This CDR3 comprises 14 residues. Trimming took off 6 bases at V and 4 bases at J, with 14 bases between the two ends. The V gene's germline CDR1 is WNHNN and CDR2 SYGVQD (reference sequence).

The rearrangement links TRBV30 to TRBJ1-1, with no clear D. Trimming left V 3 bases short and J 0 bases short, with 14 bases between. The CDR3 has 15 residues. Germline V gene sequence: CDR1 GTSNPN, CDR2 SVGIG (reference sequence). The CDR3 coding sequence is TGTGCCTGGAGCCTATTGGGGAGCATGAACACTGAAGCTTTCTTT. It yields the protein CAWSLLGSMNTEAFF.

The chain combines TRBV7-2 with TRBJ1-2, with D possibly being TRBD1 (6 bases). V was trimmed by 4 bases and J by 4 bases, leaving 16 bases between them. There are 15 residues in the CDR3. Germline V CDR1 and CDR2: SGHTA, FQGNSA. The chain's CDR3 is CASSSKLTGSYGYTF. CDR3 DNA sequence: TGTGCCAGCAGCTCAAAACTAACAGGGTCCTATGGCTACACCTTC. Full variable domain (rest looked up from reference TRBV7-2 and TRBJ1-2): GAGVSQSPSNKVTEKGKDVELRCDPISGHTALYWYRQSLGQGLEFLIYFQGNSAPDKSGLPSDRFSAERTGGSVSTLTIQRTQQEDSAVYLCASSSKLTGSYGYTFGSGTRLTVV.

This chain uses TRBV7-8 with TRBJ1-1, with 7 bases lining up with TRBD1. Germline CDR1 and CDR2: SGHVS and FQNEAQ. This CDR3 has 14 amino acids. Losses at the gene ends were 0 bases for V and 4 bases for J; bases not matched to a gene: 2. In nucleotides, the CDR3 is TGTGCCAGCAGCTTAGCAGGGACAGTCACTGAAGCTTTCTTT. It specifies CASSLAGTVTEAFF.

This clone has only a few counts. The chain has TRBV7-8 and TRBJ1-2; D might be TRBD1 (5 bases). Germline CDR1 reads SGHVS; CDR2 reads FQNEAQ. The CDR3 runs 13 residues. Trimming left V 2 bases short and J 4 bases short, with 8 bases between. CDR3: CASSLQQAYGYTF. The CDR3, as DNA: TGTGCCAGCAGCTTACAACAGGCCTATGGCTACACCTTC.

The CDR3 coding sequence is TGTGCCAGCTCACCACTTGCAGGGACAACTAATGAAAAACTGTTTTTT. It codes for CASSPLAGTTNEKLFF. The chain uses TRBV18 and TRBJ1-4, with D possibly matching TRBD1 (5 bases). The CDR3 sequence is 16 residues long. V gave up 1 base and J gave up 0 bases, with 9 bases separating them. The germline CDR1 and CDR2 sequences are KGHSH and LQKENI.

The CDR3 DNA follows: TGTGCCAGCTCACCTCGGGGGGGAGGATCACCCCTCCACTTT. Translating gives CASSPRGGGSPLHF. The V and J genes are TRBV18 and TRBJ1-6, with D perhaps matching TRBD1 (5 bases). The germline V gene has CDR1 KGHSH and CDR2 LQKENI. V was pared by 3 bases and J by 10 bases, with 13 bases between. This CDR3 has 14 amino acids.

As DNA, the CDR3 is TGTGCCAGCAGTCAGTCGACAGTAGCCAAAAACATTCAGTACTTC. Amino acids: CASSQSTVAKNIQYF. The chain has TRBV6-5 and TRBJ2-4, with D possibly TRBD1 on 5 matching bases. Germline CDR1 reads MNHEY; CDR2 reads SVGAGI. This CDR3 region has 15 residues. V lost 5 bases, J lost 0 bases, and 11 bases lay in between.

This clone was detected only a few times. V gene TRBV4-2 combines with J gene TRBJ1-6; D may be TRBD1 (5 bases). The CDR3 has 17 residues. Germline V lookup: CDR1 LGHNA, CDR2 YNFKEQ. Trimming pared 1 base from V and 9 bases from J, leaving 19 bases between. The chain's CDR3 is CASSQVAGLQAGSPLHF. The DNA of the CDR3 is TGTGCCAGCAGCCAAGTTGCGGGGCTCCAGGCTGGTTCACCCCTCCACTTT.

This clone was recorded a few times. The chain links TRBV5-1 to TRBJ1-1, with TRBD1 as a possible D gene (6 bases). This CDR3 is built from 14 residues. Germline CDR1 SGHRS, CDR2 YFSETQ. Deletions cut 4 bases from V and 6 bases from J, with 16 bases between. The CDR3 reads CASSVNRAEAEAFF. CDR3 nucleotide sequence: TGCGCCAGCAGCGTGAACAGGGCGGAGGCTGAAGCTTTCTTT.

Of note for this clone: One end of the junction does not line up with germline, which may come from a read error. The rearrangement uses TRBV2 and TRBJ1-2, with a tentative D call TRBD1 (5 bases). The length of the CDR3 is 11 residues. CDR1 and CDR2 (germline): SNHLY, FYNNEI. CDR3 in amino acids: CARSGPGGYTF. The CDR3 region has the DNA TGTGCCAGAAGTGGCCCAGGGGGCTACACCTTC.

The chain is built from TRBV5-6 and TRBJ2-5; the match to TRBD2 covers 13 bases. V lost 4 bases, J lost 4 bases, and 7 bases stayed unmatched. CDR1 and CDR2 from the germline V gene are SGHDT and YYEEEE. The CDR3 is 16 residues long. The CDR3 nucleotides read TGTGCCAGCAGCCTTACTAGCGGGGGGGCCGGAGAGACCCAGTACTTC. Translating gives CASSLTSGGAGETQYF.

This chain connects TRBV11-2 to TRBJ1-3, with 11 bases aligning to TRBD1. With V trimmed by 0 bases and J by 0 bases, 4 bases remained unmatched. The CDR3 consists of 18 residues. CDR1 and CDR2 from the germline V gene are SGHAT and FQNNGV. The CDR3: CASSLDQGTGGSGNTIYF. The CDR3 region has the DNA TGTGCCAGCAGCTTAGATCAAGGGACAGGGGGCTCTGGAAACACCATATATTTT.

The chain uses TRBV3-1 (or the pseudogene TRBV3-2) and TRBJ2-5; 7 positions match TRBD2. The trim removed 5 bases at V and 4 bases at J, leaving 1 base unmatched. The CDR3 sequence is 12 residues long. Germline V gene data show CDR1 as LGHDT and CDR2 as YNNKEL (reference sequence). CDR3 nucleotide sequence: TGTGCCAGCAGCTCGGGGGGAGAGACCCAGTACTTC. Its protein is CASSSGGETQYF.

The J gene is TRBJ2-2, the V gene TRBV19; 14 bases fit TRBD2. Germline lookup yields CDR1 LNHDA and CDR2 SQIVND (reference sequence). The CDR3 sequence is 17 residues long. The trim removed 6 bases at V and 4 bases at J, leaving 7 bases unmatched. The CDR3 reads CASSRTSGGPRTGELFF. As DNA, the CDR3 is TGTGCCAGTAGCCGGACTAGCGGGGGGCCCCGCACCGGGGAGCTGTTTTTT.

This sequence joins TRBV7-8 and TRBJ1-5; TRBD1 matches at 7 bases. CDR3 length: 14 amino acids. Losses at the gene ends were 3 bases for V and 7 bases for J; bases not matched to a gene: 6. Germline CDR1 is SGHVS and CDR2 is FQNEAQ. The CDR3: CASSLDRTVQPQHF. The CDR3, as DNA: TGTGCCAGCAGCTTGGACAGGACGGTCCAGCCCCAGCATTTT.

CDR3 amino acids: CASSGYSGQGKLFF. In DNA form, the CDR3 reads TGTGCCAGCAGTGGATACTCGGGACAGGGGAAACTGTTTTTT. V and J are TRBV25-1 and TRBJ1-4; the match to TRBD1 covers 10 bases. There are 14 residues in the CDR3. With 4 bases clipped from V and 11 bases from J, the junction kept 7 bases outside the gene matches. The V gene's germline CDR1 is MGHDK and CDR2 SYGVNS.

The CDR3 DNA is TGTGCCAGCAGCTTACGGAGACAGGGGGCCCTCTCCGGGGAGCTGTTTTTT. It codes for CASSLRRQGALSGELFF. The genes are TRBV7-9 and TRBJ2-2, with TRBD1 matching over 10 bases. The trim removed 2 bases at V and 6 bases at J, leaving 9 bases unmatched. The CDR3 covers 17 residues. The germline V gene has CDR1 SEHNR and CDR2 FQNEAQ (reference sequence). Variable domain in full (rest from reference TRBV7-9 and TRBJ2-2): DTGVSQNPRHKITKRGQNVTFRCDPISEHNRLYWYRQTLGQGPEFLTYFQNEAQLEKSRLLSDRFSAERPKGSFSTLEIQRTEQGDSAMYLCASSLRRQGALSGELFFGEGSRLTVL.